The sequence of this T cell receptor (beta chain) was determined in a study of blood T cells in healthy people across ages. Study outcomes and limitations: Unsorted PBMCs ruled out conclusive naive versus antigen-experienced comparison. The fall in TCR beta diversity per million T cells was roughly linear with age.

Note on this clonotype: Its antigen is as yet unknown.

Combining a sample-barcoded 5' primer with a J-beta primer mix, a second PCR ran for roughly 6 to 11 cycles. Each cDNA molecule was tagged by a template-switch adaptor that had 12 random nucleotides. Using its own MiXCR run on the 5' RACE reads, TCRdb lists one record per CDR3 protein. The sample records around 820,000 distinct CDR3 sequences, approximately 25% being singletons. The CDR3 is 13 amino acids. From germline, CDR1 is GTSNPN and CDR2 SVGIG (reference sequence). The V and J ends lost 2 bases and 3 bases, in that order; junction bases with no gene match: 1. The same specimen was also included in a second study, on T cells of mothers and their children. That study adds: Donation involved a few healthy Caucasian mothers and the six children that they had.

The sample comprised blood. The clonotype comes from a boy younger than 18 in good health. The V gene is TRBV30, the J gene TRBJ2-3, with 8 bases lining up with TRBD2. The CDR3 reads CAWSKRGTDTQYF. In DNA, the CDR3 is TGTGCCTGGAGTAAGCGGGGGACAGATACGCAGTATTTT.